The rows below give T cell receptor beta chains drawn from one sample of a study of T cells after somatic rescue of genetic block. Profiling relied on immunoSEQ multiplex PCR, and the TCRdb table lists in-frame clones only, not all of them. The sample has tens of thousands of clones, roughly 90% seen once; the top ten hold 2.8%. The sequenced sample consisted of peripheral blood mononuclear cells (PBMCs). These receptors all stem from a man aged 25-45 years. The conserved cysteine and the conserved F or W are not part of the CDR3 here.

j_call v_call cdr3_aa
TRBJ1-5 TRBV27 ASSLGAGFQPQH
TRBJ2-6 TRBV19 ASRTWGATTGANVLT
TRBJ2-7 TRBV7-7 ASSPGRGYEQY
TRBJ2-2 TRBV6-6 ASRDRGRGTGELF
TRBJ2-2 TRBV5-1 ASSGSSGRSGELF
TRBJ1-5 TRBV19 ASSIKGNQPQH
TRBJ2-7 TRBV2 ASSEASKRSEQY
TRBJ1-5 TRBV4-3 ASSQGINQPQH
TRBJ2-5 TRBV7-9 ASSPGRNLY
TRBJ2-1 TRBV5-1 ASSLELAGPYNEQF
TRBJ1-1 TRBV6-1 ASSARTGGKTEAF
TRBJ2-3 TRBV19 ASSGRGQNTDTQY
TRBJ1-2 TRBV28 ASRGGQQGILGYT
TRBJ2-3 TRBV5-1 ASSLLAGDYTDTQY
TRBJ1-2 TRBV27 ASSFRGSYGYT
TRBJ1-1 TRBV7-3 ASATSSNTEAF
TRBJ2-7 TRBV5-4 ASSLGPGGSSYEQY
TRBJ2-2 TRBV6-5 ASSSTGPGELF
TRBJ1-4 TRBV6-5 ASSRTTTNEKLF
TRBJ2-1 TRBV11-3 ASSIGQGESYNEQF
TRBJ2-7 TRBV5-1 ASSTSGSNSYEQY
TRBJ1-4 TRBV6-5 ASSYSKLLNEKLF
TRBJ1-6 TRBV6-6 ASSPGQHNSPLH
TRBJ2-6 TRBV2 ASSEVGRVGGANVLT
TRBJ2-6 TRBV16 ASRVGRVAGANVLT
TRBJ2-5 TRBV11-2 ASSLTSGVVETQY
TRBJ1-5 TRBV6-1 ASSERNQPQH
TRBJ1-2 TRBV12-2 ASRFTAFSYGYT
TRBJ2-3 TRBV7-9 ASSLTDTQY
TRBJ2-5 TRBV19 ATQTGSGTQY
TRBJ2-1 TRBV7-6 ASSFSSGRAGFQNEQF
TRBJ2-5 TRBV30 AWQRGPQETQY
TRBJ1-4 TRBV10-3 AISERTATNEKLF
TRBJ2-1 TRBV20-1 SASRNEQF
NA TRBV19 ASSSRIGELF
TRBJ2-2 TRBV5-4 ASSLAGGLFSGELF
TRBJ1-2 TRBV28 ASSFSLAGYGYT
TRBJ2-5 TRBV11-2 ASSLDRTPGTQY
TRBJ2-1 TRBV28 ASSLGLAGGKQF
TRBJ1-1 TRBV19 ASSPKAGTEAF
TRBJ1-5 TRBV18 ASSAGTGVRQPQH
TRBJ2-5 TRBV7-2 ASSLAGRAETQY
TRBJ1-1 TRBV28 ASSSGAGRAF
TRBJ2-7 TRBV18 ASSPQANEQY
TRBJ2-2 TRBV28 ASSQGQSHTGELF
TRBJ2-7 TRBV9 ASSVEIRAIDEQY
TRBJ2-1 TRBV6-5 ASRTGDRVREQF
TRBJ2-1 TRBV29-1 SVAKGGSYNEQF
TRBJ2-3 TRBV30 AWTHGTGWLDTQY
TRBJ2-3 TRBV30 AWSVDRTSSTDTQY